What follows describes a single TCR beta chain. What it binds is not known. The time point is: cycle 4 day 1 (C4D1), after less than 7 weeks of nivolumab. There was relapse after autologous stem cell transplantation in every patient, and there was variation in brentuximab vedotin exposure. Using magnetic negative selection, the CD4+ T cells were separated out of thawed PBMCs. The entry originates in a study of PD-1 blockade in classical Hodgkin lymphoma. Points from the study as a whole: Newly diagnosed patients were reported to start with lower TCR diversity than healthy donors.

In germline, CDR1 is PRHDT, CDR2 FYEKMQ (reference sequence). The CDR3 totals 16 residues. The ends were cut back, 4 bases at V and 5 bases at J, with 21 bases in the middle. Using immunoSEQ multiplex PCR, the repertoire was profiled, and TCRdb retains in-frame clones only, with some absent. The profile covers about 27,000 clones, with 85% to 90% appearing a single time and approximately 2.6% taken by the ten largest. The sequence came from a human donor with classical Hodgkin lymphoma. The J gene is TRBJ2-7, the V gene TRBV13; a possible D gene is TRBD1 (6 bases). The sequencing here drew on CD4+ T cells from blood, taken before the fourth cycle of nivolumab. The DNA of the CDR3 is TGTGCCAGCAGCTCGACCCCTACAGGGATAGTAAACGAGCAGTACTTC. Its translation is CASSSTPTGIVNEQYF. The variable domain in full, completed from reference TRBV13 and TRBJ2-7, reads AAGVIQSPRHLIKEKRETATLKCYPIPRHDTVYWYQQGPGQDPQFLISFYEKMQSDKGSIPDRFSAQQFSDYHSELNMSSLELGDSALYFCASSSTPTGIVNEQYFGPGTRLTVT.